One and the same sample provided the 2 T cell receptor beta chains below, sequenced in a study of shared clonotypes between healthy human individuals. The data were produced by immunoSEQ multiplex PCR, yet TCRdb's version contains in-frame clones alone and is incomplete. This table holds about 2.4 million clones, more than 85% found once. The specimen sequenced was naive CD4+ T cells from PBMCs. Subset here: CD45RA+ positively selected. The source of these receptors is a man aged 18 to 30 in good health. Some clones in this sample may be carry-over from other donors' samples.

The chain links TRBV5-1 to TRBJ2-1; 15 nucleotides align to TRBD2. Germline CDR1 SGHRS, CDR2 YFSETQ. This CDR3 comprises 17 residues. Trimming at V came to 2 bases and at J to 6 bases, leaving 6 bases not matched to a gene. The CDR3 bases are TGCGCCAGCAGCTTACGTAAGGGACTAGCGGGAGGCAATGAGCAGTTCTTC. The encoded protein is CASSLRKGLAGGNEQFF.

This chain joins TRBV6-5 and TRBJ1-2; TRBD1 is a possible D gene (6 bases). The V gene lost 1 base and the J gene lost 4 bases, with 7 bases spanning the gap. The CDR3 is made up of 13 amino acids. Per the germline V gene, CDR1 is MNHEY and CDR2 is SVGAGI. Here the CDR3 reads CASSYWTAYGYTF. The CDR3 nucleotides read TGTGCCAGCAGTTACTGGACAGCCTATGGCTACACCTTC.